Listed below are T cell receptor beta chains from one sample, sequenced in a study of T-cell reconstitution after alpha-beta-depleted transplantation in children. TCRdb recomputed calls from the PCR reads with MiXCR, one row per CDR3 protein. The data show 700,000 to 950,000 distinct CDR3 sequences, around 15% seen once. The sequencing used PBMCs, mostly from graft donor cells, collected 360 days after TCRalphabeta/CD19-depleted stem cell transplant. The receptors stem from a male patient under 18 who had a stem cell transplant for acute lymphoblastic leukemia, so the T cells may come from the graft donor. Both conserved end residues are trimmed from each CDR3. Each record gives: V gene, CDR3 length, J gene, CDR3 protein.

>TRBV7-7|16|TRBJ2-2
ASSLASLAGIITGELF
>TRBV6-1|12|TRBJ2-2
ASKSGRSTGELF
>TRBV10-1|8|TRBJ2-7
ARGGYEQY
>TRBV5-1|10|TRBJ2-4
ASSTDRGIQY
>TRBV10-3|11|TRBJ2-7
AIMRDSAYEQY
>TRBV21-1|16|TRBJ2-1
ASSKGSPSGRSYREQF
>TRBV28|14|TRBJ2-3
ASSLYGGRFADTQY
>TRBV10-3|9|TRBJ2-5
AISELETQY
>TRBV5-5|12|TRBJ1-2
ASRGPGTVYGYT
>TRBV27|10|TRBJ2-2
ASSGTSGELF
>TRBV6-1|12|TRBJ2-4
ASSALDSGGIQY
>TRBV4-1|16|TRBJ2-7
ASSQDPPLNTGSYEQY
>TRBV7-6|14|TRBJ2-5
ASSLAKQGRAETQY
>TRBV27|12|TRBJ1-1
ASSLSRLNTEAF
>TRBV24-1|10|TRBJ2-4
ATSDAQNIQY
>TRBV11-2|16|TRBJ2-7
ASSAWTSGSPTSYEQY
>TRBV7-9|15|TRBJ2-2
ASSLRADSASTGELF
>TRBV29-1|10|TRBJ2-3
SVEVSTGTQY
>TRBV27|13|TRBJ2-1
ASSSQGEIGNEQF
>TRBV5-1|12|TRBJ1-1
ASSLAHTSAEAF
>TRBV3-1|13|TRBJ1-1
ASSQRPTGGTEAF
>TRBV20-1|10|TRBJ2-7
SAIRGTYEQY
>TRBV20-1|14|TRBJ2-7
SATPRDGQGAYEQY
>TRBV15|15|TRBJ2-7
ATSKNNQPGEGYEQY
>TRBV12-3/TRBV12-4|13|TRBJ2-2
ASSLRQGDTGELF
>TRBV25-1|13|TRBJ2-3
ASSPGQGRMDTQY
>TRBV10-3|10|TRBJ2-7
AIGAEPYEQY
>TRBV7-9|13|TRBJ2-3
ASSLVLTDQDTQY
>TRBV5-5|13|TRBJ2-1
ASSKPGGVHNEQF
>TRBV11-2|12|TRBJ2-5
ASSSAFRGETQY
>TRBV11-2|12|TRBJ2-7
ASSYGTGGWEQY
>TRBV5-1|11|TRBJ2-7
ARGGRPPSEQY
>TRBV4-1|13|TRBJ2-2
ASSQVTGGIGELF
>TRBV4-1|12|TRBJ1-5
ASSQGTGLQPQH
>TRBV20-1|12|TRBJ2-7
SARDLGTVYEQY
>TRBV3-1|15|TRBJ2-5
ASSRRLAGEYKRNQY
>TRBV5-1|14|TRBJ2-3
ASSLRTGKRTDTQY
>TRBV2|12|TRBJ1-1
ASSDGSQGIEAF
>TRBV7-6|16|TRBJ2-6
ASEPGQGGWYGANVLT
>TRBV5-1|14|TRBJ2-2
ASTSTSGRNTGELF
>TRBV5-1|11|TRBJ1-1
ASSLEGARGAF
>TRBV7-2|12|TRBJ2-7
ASSWGRGVYEQY
>TRBV7-3|11|TRBJ1-5
ASSFDRAQPQH
>TRBV10-3|11|TRBJ2-7
AAGLDASYEQY
>TRBV29-1|14|TRBJ2-6
SVHSGRAPGANVLT